Following are 14 T cell receptor beta chains from one sample sequenced in a study of early T cells in non-severe SARS-CoV-2 infection. TCRdb passed the 5' RACE reads through MiXCR, listing each CDR3 protein once. In the table there are some 57,000 distinct CDR3 sequences, roughly 8.2% of which are singletons. The sample taken for sequencing was whole blood. The receptors shown here come from an adult who was a healthcare worker with PCR-confirmed SARS-CoV-2 infection or an uninfected control (not recorded which).

In its sample, this clonotype was seen a few times. CDR3 sequence: CASSQVGAADGYTF. The CDR3 DNA reads TGTGCCAGCAGCCAAGTCGGGGCCGCGGATGGCTACACCTTC. The gene calls are TRBV14 and TRBJ1-2; D perhaps matches TRBD1 (5 bases). V lost 1 base and J 6 bases, leaving 12 bases between the germline ends. Germline V CDR1 and CDR2: SGHDN, FVKESK. This CDR3 has 14 residues.

The chain combines TRBV2 with TRBJ2-3, with no clear D. Per the germline V gene, CDR1 is SNHLY and CDR2 is FYNNEI. V shed 1 base and J shed 7 bases, with 6 bases lying between them. This CDR3 contains 12 residues. CDR3 DNA sequence: TGTGCCAGCAGTGAAGAGGAATATACGCAGTATTTT. Its translation: CASSEEEYTQYF.

The chain uses TRBV25-1 and TRBJ2-3, with 9 bases lining up with TRBD2. CDR3 length: 18 residues. V lost 4 bases to trimming and J lost 2 bases; unmatched junction nucleotides: 13. CDR1 is MGHDK and CDR2 is SYGVNS in the germline V gene. The CDR3 loop reads CASSGQRPGLADTDTQYF. The CDR3, as DNA: TGTGCCAGCAGTGGACAAAGACCGGGACTAGCCGACACAGATACGCAGTATTTT.

The sample holds a few counts of this clonotype. This rearrangement joins TRBV30 to TRBJ2-3; D gene ambiguous. Germline V gives CDR1 GTSNPN, CDR2 SVGIG (reference sequence). V lost 4 bases to trimming and J lost 1 base, with 6 bases between them. This CDR3 is 12 amino acids long. The CDR3 here is CAWIPRTDTQYF. CDR3 DNA sequence: TGTGCCTGGATTCCCCGCACAGATACGCAGTATTTT.

By sample fraction, this clonotype is medium-sized. V is TRBV28 and J is TRBJ2-5; either TRBD1 or TRBD2 may fit D (5 bases each). The CDR3 loop spans 18 amino acids. V was cut by 7 bases and J by 2 bases, with 26 bases left in between. Germline loops: CDR1 MDHEN, CDR2 SYDVKM. CDR3 sequence reads: CASTTWTWGRSAQETQYF. DNA for the CDR3: TGTGCCAGCACCACCTGGACTTGGGGACGCTCGGCGCAAGAGACCCAGTACTTC.

This clonotype was found many times. The V and J genes are TRBV12-3 or TRBV12-4 and TRBJ2-1; 10 nucleotides match TRBD1. The J segment lost 3 bases and the V segment lost 2 bases, leaving 4 bases of the junction unmatched. The CDR3 has 16 residues. CDR3 sequence reads: CASSLRTGGFYNEQFF. The DNA for the CDR3 is TGTGCCAGCAGTTTAAGGACAGGGGGTTTCTACAATGAGCAGTTCTTC.

This clonotype has just a few counts. The chain couples TRBV3-1 to TRBJ2-4, with a possible D match to TRBD1 (5 bases). CDR1 is LGHDT and CDR2 is YNNKEL in the germline V gene (reference sequence). CDR3 size: 13 residues. The ends were cut back, 2 bases at V and 6 bases at J, with 8 bases in the middle. In DNA, the CDR3 is TGTGCCAGCAGCCAAAGGCAGGGAAACATTCAGTACTTC. It is translated as CASSQRQGNIQYF.

This clonotype showed up many times. The chain couples TRBV18 to TRBJ2-1; 10 nucleotides align to TRBD2. The CDR3 has 17 amino acids. Germline loops: CDR1 KGHSH, CDR2 LQKENI. Trimming cost V 3 bases and J 3 bases; bases outside gene matches: 8. The CDR3 bases are TGTGCCAGCTCACCGTCTAGCGGGGGCGTTGGCTACAATGAGCAGTTCTTC. Translation gives CASSPSSGGVGYNEQFF.

This clonotype showed up just a few times. The rearrangement joins TRBV7-2 to TRBJ2-3, with 10 bases lining up with TRBD2. From germline, CDR1 is SGHTA and CDR2 FQGNSA. The CDR3 contains 20 residues. Unmatched junction bases numbered 16, after V lost 4 bases and J lost 0 bases. The CDR3 loop reads CASSSSDFTTTSGSTDTQYF. In DNA, the CDR3 is TGTGCCAGCAGCTCCTCCGACTTTACCACGACTAGCGGGAGCACAGATACGCAGTATTTT.

This clonotype was observed a handful of times. The chain is built from TRBV11-2 and TRBJ1-2; no definite D call. V was shortened by 0 bases and J by 8 bases, with 19 bases between the two germline ends. In germline, CDR1 is SGHAT, CDR2 FQNNGV. The CDR3 is 16 residues long. The CDR3 is CASSLDVEVMKRGYTF. The CDR3 DNA sequence: TGTGCCAGCAGCTTAGATGTCGAGGTGATGAAGAGGGGCTACACCTTC.

This clonotype appeared a few times. V usage is TRBV7-2 and J usage is TRBJ2-3; D not resolved. Between the trimmed V and J ends, which lost 5 bases and 6 bases, there was a span of 18 bases. The CDR3 extends over 15 amino acids. Germline assignment: CDR1 SGHTA and CDR2 FQGNSA. The CDR3, as DNA: TGTGCCAGCAGCGGAATGTGGTTAGCCGGGGATACGCAGTATTTT. Translating gives CASSGMWLAGDTQYF.

The table lists this clonotype with many counts. The chain uses TRBV6-5 and TRBJ2-7, with TRBD1 matching 10 bases. This CDR3 spans 14 amino acids. Germline values: CDR1 MNHEY, CDR2 SVGAGI. The trim removed 2 bases at V and 4 bases at J, leaving 2 bases unmatched. This CDR3 is CASSYRDRGYEQYF. Here the CDR3 DNA reads TGTGCCAGCAGTTACAGGGACAGGGGTTACGAGCAGTACTTC.

There are a few counts of this clonotype. This chain connects TRBV7-8 to TRBJ1-2; D is possibly TRBD1 (5 bases). The CDR3 length is 12 residues. The germline V gene encodes CDR1 SGHVS and CDR2 FQNEAQ. V lost 3 bases and J lost 8, with 10 bases in between. CDR3 DNA sequence: TGTGCCAGCAGCTTGGGACTAGGCGGCTACACCTTC. Protein: CASSLGLGGYTF.

On this clonotype itself: An end of the junction does not agree with germline; a read error may underlie this. The chain joins TRBV18 to TRBJ2-3, with D uncertain. The CDR3 totals 15 residues. Germline values: CDR1 KGHSH, CDR2 LQKENI. The CDR3 loop reads CASSPPLDQTDTQYF. The CDR3 nucleotides are TGTGCCAGCTCTCCACCCCTCGACCAAACAGATACGCAGTATTTT.